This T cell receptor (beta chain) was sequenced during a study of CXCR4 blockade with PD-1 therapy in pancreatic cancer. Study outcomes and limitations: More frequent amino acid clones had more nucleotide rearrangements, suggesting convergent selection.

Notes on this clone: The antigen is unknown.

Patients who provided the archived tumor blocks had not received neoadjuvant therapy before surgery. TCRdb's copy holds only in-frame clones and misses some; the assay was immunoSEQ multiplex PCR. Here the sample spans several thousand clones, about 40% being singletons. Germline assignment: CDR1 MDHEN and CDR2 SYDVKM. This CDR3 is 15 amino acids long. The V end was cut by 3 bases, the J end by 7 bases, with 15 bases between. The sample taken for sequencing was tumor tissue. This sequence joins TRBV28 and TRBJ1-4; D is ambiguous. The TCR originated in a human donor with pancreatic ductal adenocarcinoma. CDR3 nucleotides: TGTGCCAGCAGTTTTCAGTCAGGTAGCACTGAAAAACTGTTTTTT. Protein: CASSFQSGSTEKLFF.